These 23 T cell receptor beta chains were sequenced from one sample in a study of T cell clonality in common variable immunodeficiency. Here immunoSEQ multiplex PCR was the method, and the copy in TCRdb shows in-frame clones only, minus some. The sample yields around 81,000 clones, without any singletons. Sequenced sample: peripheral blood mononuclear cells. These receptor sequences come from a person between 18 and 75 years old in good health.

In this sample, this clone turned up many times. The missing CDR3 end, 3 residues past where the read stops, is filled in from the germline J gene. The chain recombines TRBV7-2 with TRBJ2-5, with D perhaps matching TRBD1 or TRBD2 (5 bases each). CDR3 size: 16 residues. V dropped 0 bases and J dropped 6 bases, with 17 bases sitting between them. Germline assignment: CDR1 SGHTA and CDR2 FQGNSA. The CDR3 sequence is CASSLAPWRGEKTQYF. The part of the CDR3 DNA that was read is TGTGCCAGCAGCTTAGCCCCTTGGAGAGGGGAAAAGACC.

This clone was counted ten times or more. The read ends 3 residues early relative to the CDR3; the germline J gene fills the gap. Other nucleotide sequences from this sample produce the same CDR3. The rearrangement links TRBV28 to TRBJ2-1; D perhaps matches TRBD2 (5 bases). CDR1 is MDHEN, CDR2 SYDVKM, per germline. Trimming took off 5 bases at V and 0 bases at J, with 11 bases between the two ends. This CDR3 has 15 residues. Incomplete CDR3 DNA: TGTGCCAGCAGTGTCACCCGGGGCTCCTACAATGAG. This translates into CASSVTRGSYNE. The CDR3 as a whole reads CASSVTRGSYNEQFF.

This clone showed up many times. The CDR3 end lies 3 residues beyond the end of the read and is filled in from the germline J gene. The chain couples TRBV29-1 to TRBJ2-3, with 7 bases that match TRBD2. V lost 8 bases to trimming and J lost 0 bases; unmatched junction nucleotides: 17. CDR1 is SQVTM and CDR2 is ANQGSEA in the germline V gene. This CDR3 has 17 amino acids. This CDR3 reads CSSWGGSPGTSTDTQYF. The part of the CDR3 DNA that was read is TGCAGCTCCTGGGGGGGGAGCCCAGGCACTAGCACAGATACG.

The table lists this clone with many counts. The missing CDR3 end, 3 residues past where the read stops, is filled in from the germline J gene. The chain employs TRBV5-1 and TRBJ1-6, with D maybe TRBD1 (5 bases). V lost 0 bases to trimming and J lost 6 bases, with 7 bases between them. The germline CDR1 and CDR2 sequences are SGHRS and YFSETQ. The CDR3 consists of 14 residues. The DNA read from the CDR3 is TGCGCCAGCAGCTTGGAGACAGCTAATTCACCC. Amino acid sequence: CASSLETANSP. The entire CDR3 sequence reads CASSLETANSPLHF.

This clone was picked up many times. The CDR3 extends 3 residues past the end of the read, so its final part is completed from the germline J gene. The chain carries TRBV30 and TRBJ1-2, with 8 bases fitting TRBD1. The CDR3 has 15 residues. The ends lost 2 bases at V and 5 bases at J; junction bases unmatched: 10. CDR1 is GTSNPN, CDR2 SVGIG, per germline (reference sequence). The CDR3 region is CAWSYGGQELYGYTF. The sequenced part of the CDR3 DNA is TGTGCCTGGAGTTATGGGGGACAGGAACTTTATGGC.

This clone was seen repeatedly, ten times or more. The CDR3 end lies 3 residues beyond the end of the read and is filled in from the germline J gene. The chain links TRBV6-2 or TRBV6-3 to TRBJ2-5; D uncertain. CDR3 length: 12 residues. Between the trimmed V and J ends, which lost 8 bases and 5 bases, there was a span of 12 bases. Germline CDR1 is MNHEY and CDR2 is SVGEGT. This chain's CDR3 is CASSEVVETQYF. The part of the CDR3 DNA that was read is TGTGCCAGCTCCGAGGTGGTCGAGACC.

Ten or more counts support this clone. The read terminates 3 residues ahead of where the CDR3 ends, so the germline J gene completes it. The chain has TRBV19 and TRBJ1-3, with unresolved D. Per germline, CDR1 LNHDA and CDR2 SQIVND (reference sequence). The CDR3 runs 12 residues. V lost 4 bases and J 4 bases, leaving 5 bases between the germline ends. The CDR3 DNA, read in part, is TGTGCCAGTAGTAGAGGCGGAAACACC. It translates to CASSRGGNT. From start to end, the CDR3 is CASSRGGNTIYF.

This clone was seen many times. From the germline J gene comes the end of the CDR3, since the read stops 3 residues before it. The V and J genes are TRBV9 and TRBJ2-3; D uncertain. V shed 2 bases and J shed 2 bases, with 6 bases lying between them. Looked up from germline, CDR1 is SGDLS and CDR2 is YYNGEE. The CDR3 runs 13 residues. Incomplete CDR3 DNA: TGTGCCAGCAGCGTTCACTCCACAGATACG. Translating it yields CASSVHSTDT. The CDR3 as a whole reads CASSVHSTDTQYF.

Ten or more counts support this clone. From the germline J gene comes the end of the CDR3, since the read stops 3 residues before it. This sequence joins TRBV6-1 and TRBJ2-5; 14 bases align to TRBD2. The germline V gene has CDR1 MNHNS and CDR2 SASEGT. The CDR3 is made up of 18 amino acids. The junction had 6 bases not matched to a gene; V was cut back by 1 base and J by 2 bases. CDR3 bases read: TGTGCCAGCAGTGAAGGGACTAGCGGGAGGAGAACTCAAGAGACC. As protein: CASSEGTSGRRTQET. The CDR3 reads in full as CASSEGTSGRRTQETQYF.

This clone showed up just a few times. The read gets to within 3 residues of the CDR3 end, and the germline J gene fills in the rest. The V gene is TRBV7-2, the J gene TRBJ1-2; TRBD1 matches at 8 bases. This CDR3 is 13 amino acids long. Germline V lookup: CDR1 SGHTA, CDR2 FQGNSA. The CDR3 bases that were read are TGTGCCAGCAGCTTATCAGGGGGCTACGAC. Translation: CASSLSGGYD. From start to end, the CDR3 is CASSLSGGYDYTF.

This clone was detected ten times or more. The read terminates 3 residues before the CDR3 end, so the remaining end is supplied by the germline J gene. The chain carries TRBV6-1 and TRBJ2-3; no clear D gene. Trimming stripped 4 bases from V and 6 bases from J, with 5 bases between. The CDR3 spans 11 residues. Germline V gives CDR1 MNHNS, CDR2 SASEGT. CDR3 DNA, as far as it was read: TGTGCCAGCAGTGGTTCGGATACG. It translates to CASSGSDT. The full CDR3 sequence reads CASSGSDTQYF.

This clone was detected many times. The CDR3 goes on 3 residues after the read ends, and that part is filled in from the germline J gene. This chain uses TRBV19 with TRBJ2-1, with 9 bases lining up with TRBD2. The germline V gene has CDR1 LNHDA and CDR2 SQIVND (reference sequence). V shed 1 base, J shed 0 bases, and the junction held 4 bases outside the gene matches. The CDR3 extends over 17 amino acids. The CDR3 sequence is CASSIAAGGASYNEQFF. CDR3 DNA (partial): TGTGCCAGTAGTATAGCGGCGGGGGGGGCCTCCTACAATGAG.

The CDR3 DNA, read in part, is TGTGCCACCCGTAACACTGAA. Translating it yields CATRNTE. In full, the CDR3 reads CATRNTEAFF. V usage is TRBV19 and J usage is TRBJ1-1; D remains unclear. The CDR3 end lies 3 residues beyond the end of the read and is filled in from the germline J gene. The CDR3 has 10 residues. CDR1 LNHDA and CDR2 SQIVND come from the germline V gene (reference sequence). Between the trimmed V and J ends, which lost 10 bases and 2 bases, there was a span of 5 bases.

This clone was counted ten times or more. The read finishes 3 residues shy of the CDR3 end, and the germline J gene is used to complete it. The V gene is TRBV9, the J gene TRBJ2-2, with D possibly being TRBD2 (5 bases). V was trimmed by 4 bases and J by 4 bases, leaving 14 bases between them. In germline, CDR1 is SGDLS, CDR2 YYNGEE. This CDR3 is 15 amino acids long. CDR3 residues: CASSSLTEGTGELFF. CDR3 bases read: TGTGCCAGCAGCTCTCTCACAGAGGGCACCGGGGAG.

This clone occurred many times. The CDR3 DNA, read in part, is TGTGCCACCTGGGGGCTGGGAACTGAA. It codes for CATWGLGTE. The whole CDR3 protein is CATWGLGTEAFF. This chain links TRBV2 with TRBJ1-1; TRBD1 is a possible D gene (6 bases). From the germline J gene comes the end of the CDR3, since the read stops 3 residues before it. The CDR3 spans 12 residues. V lost 10 bases and J 5 bases, leaving 14 bases between the germline ends. Germline V lookup: CDR1 SNHLY, CDR2 FYNNEI.

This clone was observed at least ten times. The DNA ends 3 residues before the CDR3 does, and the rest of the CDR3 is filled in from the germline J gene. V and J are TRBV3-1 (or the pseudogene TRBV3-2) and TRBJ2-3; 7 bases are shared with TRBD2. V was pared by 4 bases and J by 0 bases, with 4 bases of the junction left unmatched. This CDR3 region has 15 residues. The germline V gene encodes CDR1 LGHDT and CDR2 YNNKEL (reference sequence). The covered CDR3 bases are TGTGCCAGCAGCCCACTAGCGTCTAGCACAGATACG. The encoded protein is CASSPLASSTDT. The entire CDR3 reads CASSPLASSTDTQYF.

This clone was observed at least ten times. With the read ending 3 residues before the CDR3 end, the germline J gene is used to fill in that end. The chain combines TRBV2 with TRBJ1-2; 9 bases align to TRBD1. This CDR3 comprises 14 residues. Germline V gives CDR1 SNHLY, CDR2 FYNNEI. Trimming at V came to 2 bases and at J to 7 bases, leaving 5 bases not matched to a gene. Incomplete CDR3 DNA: TGTGCCAGCAGTGAATTACAGGGGGCGCGTGGC. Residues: CASSELQGARG. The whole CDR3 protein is CASSELQGARGYTF.

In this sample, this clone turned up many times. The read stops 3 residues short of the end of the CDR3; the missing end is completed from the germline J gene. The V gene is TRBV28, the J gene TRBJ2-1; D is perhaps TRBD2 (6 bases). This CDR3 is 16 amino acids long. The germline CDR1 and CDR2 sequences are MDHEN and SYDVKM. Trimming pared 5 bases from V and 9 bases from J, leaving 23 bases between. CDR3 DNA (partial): TGTGCCAGCAGTCCACCCGGGACTCGACGGACGATTGAG. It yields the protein CASSPPGTRRTIE. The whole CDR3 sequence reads CASSPPGTRRTIEQFF.

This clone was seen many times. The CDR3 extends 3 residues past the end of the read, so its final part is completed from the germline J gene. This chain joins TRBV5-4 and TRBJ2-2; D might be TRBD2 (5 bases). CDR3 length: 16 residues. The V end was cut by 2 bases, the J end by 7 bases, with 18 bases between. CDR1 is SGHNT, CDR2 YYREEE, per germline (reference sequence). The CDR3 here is CASSFGMGRADGELFF. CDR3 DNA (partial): TGTGCCAGCAGCTTCGGTATGGGAAGAGCGGACGGGGAG.

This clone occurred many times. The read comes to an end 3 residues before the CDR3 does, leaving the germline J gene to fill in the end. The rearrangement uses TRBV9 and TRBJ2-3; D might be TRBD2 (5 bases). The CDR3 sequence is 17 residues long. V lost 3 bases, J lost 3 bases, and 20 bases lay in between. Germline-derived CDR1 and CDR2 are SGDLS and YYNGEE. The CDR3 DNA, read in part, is TGTGCCAGCAGCGCGCTCTGGATAGCGAGGCGGACAGATACG. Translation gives CASSALWIARRTDT. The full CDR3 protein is CASSALWIARRTDTQYF.

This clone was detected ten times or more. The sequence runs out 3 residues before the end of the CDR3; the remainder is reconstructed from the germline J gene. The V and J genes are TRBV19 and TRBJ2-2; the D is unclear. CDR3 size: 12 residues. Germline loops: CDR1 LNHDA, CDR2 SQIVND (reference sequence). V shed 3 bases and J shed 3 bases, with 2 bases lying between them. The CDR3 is CASSIYTGELFF. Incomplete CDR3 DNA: TGTGCCAGTAGTATCTACACCGGGGAG.

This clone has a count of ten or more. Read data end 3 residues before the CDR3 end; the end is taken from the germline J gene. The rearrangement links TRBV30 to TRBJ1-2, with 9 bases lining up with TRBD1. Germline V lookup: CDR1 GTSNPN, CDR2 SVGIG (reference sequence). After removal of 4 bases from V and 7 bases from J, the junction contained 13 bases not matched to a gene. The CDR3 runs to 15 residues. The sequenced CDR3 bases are TGTGCCTGGAATCGTAGGACAGGGGATCGGAGTGGC. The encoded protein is CAWNRRTGDRSG. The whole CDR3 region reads CAWNRRTGDRSGYTF. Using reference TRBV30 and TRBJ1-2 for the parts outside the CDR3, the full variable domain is SQTIHQWPATLVQPVGSPLSLECTVEGTSNPNLYWYRQAAGRGLQLLFYSVGIGQISSEVPQNLSASRPQDRQFILSSKKLLLSDSGFYLCAWNRRTGDRSGYTFGSGTRLTVV.

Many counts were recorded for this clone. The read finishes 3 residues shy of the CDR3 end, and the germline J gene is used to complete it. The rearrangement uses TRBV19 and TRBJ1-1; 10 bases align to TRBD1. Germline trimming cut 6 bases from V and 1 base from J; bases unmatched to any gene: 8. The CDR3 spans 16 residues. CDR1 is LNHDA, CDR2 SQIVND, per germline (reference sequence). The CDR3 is CASSLTGGYGNTEAFF. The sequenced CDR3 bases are TGTGCCAGTAGCCTGACAGGGGGCTATGGGAACACTGAA.